This TCR beta chain was obtained from a study of tumor-infiltrating lymphocytes in primary liver carcinoma. The V and J ends lost 7 bases and 4 bases respectively, with 16 bases between them. The germline V gene encodes CDR1 SQVTM and CDR2 ANQGSEA. This CDR3 is 13 amino acids long. Co-extraction of RNA and DNA was performed on about 19-31 mg of unsorted bulk tissue. TCR beta cDNA was prepared out of around 460 ng total RNA by means of a constant-region primer. Slightly modified ARM-PCR served as the procedure for the TCR beta libraries. These libraries came from three rounds of nested multiplex PCR. Forward primers for TRBV1-TRBV30 and a C-beta reverse primer served the first two PCR rounds, at 10 cycles each. MiXCR was run by TCRdb on the multiplex PCR reads, yielding one entry per CDR3 protein. The table has approximately 74,000 distinct CDR3 sequences, about two thirds seen once; the top ten hold roughly 13%.

This clonotype appeared a single time. The receptor's source is a woman aged 60-70 years with primary liver carcinoma and hepatitis B virus infection. This chain uses TRBV29-1 with TRBJ1-2, with D possibly matching TRBD1 (5 bases). Sequencing input: liver tumor tissue from sampling region 4. Sample subset: tumor region T4, right-lateral pole. The CDR3 nucleotides read TGCAGCGCTGCTGGCGGGACTGGCTATGGCTACACCTTC. It specifies CSAAGGTGYGYTF.